This T cell receptor (beta chain) was observed in a study of lymphopenia after photon versus proton radiotherapy. The germline V gene encodes CDR1 SGHDT and CDR2 YYEEEE. This CDR3 comprises 15 residues. The V segment lost 2 bases and the J segment 3 bases; nucleotides outside the gene matches: 7. This table comes from immunoSEQ multiplex PCR, and its TCRdb copy is limited to in-frame clones, with some not included. Altogether about 34,000 clones are present, approximately 87% being singletons, with the ten largest covering around 15%. Study-wide results and caveats: Under photons, naive T cells and diversity fell while effector/memory populations rose. After the lymphocyte nadir, photon-treated repertoires showed oligoclonal expansion, especially of CD8+ Temra cells. A bigger post-nadir fall in TCR diversity correlated inversely with survival time in deceased patients.

This clone was found once. Its antigen remains unidentified. This clonotype was sampled from a woman aged 70-85 years with pancreatic cancer. The input for sequencing was peripheral blood, taken from a patient treated with proton-based radiotherapy. The genes are TRBV5-6 and TRBJ1-1; 7 nucleotides line up with TRBD1. The CDR3 coding sequence is TGTGCCAGCAGCTTTAAGGGGGCAGGCGACACTGAAGCTTTCTTT. It translates to CASSFKGAGDTEAFF.